The sequence of this T cell receptor (beta chain) was determined in a study of cytomegalovirus exposure and HLA in healthy donors. V was cut by 2 bases and J by 5 bases, with 15 bases left in between. CDR3 length: 15 residues. Germline V gene sequence: CDR1 MNHEY, CDR2 SVGAGI. 13 Jbeta primers and 60 Vbeta primers were used for the PCR. The data were produced by immunoSEQ multiplex PCR, yet TCRdb's version contains in-frame clones alone and is incomplete. This table has fewer than 150,000 clones, around 80% appearing once. The V gene is TRBV6-5, the J gene TRBJ2-5; the D gene is possibly TRBD2 (6 bases). This sequence was found in a man between 40 and 49 years old in good health and CMV-seropositive. The sample taken for sequencing was PBMCs. The CDR3 loop is CASSYGSYREETQYF. Written as DNA, the CDR3 is TGTGCCAGCAGTTACGGTTCCTATCGGGAGGAGACCCAGTACTTC.